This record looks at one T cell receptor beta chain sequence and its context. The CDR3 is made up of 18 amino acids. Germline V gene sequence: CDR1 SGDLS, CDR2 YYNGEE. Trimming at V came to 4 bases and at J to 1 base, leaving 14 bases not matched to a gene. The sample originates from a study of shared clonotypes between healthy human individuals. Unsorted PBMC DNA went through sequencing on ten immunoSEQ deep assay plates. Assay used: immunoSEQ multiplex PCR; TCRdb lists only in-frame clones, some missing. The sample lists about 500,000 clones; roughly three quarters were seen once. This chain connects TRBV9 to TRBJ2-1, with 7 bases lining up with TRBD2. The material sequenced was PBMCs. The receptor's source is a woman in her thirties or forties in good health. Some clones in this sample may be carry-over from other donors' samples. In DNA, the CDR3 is TGTGCCAGCAGCCCCCGAACATTTCCTAGCGGATCCTACAATGAGCAGTTCTTC. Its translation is CASSPRTFPSGSYNEQFF.